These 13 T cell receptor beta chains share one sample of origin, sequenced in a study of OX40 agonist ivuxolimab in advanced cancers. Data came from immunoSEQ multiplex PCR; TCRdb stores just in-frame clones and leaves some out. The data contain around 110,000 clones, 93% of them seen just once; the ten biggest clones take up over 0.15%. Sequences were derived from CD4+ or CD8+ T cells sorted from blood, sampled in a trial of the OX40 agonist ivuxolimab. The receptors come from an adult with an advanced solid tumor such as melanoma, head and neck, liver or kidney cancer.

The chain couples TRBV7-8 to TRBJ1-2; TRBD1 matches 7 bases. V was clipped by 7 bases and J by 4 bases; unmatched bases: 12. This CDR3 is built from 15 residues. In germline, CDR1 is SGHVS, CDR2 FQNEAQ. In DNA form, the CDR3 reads TGTGCCAGCATCCCGGGGGGGACAGCTCTCTATGGCTACACCTTC. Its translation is CASIPGGTALYGYTF.

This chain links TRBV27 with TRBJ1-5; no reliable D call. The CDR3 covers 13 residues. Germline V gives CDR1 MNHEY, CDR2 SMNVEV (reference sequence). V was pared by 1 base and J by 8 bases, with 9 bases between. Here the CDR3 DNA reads TGTGCCAGCAGTTTATATGGTAACGAGCCCCAGCATTTT. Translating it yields CASSLYGNEPQHF.

The chain's CDR3 is CASKRDNYNSPLHF. In DNA form, the CDR3 reads TGTGCCAGCAAACGGGACAACTATAATTCACCCCTCCACTTT. V usage is TRBV6-6 and J usage is TRBJ1-6; D is possibly TRBD1 (6 bases). Germline CDR1 and CDR2: MNHNY and SVGAGI (reference sequence). V gave up 7 bases and J gave up 3 bases, with 10 bases separating them. This CDR3 has 14 residues.

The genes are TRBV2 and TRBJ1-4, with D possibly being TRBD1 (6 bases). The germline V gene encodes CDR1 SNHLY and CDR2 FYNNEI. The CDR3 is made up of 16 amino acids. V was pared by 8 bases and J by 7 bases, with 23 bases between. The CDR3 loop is CASHELGGGLGEKLFF. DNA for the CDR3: TGTGCCAGCCACGAACTTGGAGGGGGGCTGGGTGAAAAACTGTTTTTT.

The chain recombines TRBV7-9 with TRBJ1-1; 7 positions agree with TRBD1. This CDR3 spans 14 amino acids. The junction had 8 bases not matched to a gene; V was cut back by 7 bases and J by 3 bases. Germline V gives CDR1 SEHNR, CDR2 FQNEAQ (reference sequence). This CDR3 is CASNAGGKDTEAFF. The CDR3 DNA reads TGTGCCAGCAACGCAGGGGGAAAGGACACTGAAGCTTTCTTT.

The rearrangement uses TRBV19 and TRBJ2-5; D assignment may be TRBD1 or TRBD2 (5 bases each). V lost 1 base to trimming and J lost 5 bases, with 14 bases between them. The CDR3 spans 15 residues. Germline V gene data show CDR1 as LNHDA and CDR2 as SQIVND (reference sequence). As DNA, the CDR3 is TGTGCCAGTAGTATAGGGATGGGACGTGGGGAGACCCAGTACTTC. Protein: CASSIGMGRGETQYF.

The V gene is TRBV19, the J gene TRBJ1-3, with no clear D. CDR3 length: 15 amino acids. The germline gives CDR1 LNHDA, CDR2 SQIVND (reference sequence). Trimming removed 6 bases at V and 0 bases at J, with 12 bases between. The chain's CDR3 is CASSPSTGSGNTIYF. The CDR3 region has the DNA TGTGCCAGTAGCCCATCAACCGGCTCTGGAAACACCATATATTTT.

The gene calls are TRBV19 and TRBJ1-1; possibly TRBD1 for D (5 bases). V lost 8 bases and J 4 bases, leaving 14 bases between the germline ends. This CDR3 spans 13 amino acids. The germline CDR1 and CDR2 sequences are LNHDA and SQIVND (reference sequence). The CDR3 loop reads CASSGQGTTEAFF. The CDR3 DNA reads TGTGCCAGTTCTGGGCAGGGCACCACTGAAGCTTTCTTT.

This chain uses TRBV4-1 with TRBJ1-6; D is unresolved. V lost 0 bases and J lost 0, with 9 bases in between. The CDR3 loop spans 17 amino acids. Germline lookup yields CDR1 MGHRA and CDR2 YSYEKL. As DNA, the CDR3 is TGCGCCAGCAGCCAAGAGGGAAGGGCCTCCTATAATTCACCCCTCCACTTT. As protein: CASSQEGRASYNSPLHF.

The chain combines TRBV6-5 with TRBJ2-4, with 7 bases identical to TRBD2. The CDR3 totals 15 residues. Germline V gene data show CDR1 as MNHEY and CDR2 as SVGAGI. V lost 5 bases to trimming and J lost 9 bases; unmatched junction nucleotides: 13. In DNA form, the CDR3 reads TGTGCCAGCAGTCCCTACAGGACTAGAATTGGCATTCAGTACTTC. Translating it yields CASSPYRTRIGIQYF.

The CDR3 DNA sequence: TGTGCCAGCCGGGACAGGACCTACAATGAGCAGTTCTTC. Translation gives CASRDRTYNEQFF. The chain has TRBV5-8 and TRBJ2-1; 8 bases map to TRBD1. This CDR3 is built from 13 residues. Germline values: CDR1 SGHTS, CDR2 YDEGEE. V lost 7 bases to trimming and J lost 2 bases; unmatched junction nucleotides: 2.

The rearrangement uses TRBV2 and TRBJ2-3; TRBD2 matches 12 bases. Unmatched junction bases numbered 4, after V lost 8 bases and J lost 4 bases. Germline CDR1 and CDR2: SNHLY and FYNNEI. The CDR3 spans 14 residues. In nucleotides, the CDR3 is TGTGCCAGCCCGACTAGCGGGAGTGCAGATACGCAGTATTTT. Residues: CASPTSGSADTQYF.

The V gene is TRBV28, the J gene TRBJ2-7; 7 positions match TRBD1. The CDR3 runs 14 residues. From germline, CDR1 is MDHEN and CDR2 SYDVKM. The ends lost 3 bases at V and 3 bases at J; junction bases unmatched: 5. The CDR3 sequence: CASSFPRGSYEQYF. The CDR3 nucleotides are TGTGCCAGCAGTTTCCCCAGGGGGAGCTACGAGCAGTACTTC.